This paragraph covers one TCR beta chain sequence. This clonotype was counted at least ten times. This clone's antigen is unknown. Within one base of it there is no much larger clone, and no base qualities were kept. Libraries were made using RT-PCR. The sequencer was a NextSeq 550. TCRdb reprocessed the public reads (quality trimming at Q25 with fastp, clone calling with MiXCR) and kept in-frame beta chains. Records with the same CDR3 protein are collapsed into one entry carrying the most frequent genes and DNA. The sample profile shows over 65,000 distinct CDR3 sequences; approximately 25% of them were found once. The top ten constitute about 30% of the sample. In the germline V gene, CDR1 corresponds to SGDLS and CDR2 to YYNGEE. Taken from cysteine to phenylalanine, the CDR3 has 16 residues. Of the read, only the CDR3 DNA is kept; its 48 bases are in frame from base 1. From V the trimming removes 3 bases and from J it removes 7 bases, while the gene matches leave 14 bases of the junction unaccounted for.

This sample is drawn from a study of patients and donors after allogeneic stem cell transplantation (dated by TCRdb to about 2020). The rearrangement combines TRBV9 with TRBJ1-2; 8 central nucleotides agree with TRBD1. The sequenced material came from blood, either unsorted or a sorted T cell fraction (not recorded which). The TCR comes from a human donor who was either an allogeneic HSCT recipient or a stem cell or donor lymphocyte infusion donor (not recorded which). It is not recorded whose cells these are; they may come from a transplant donor. The CDR3 in this case is CASSAQVGRGRGGYTF. The DNA is as follows: TGTGCCAGCAGCGCTCAGGTCGGCAGGGGGCGCGGTGGCTACACCTTC. The CDR3, completed at both ends by the reference TRBV9 and TRBJ1-2 genes, gives the full variable domain DSGVTQTPKHLITATGQRVTLRCSPRSGDLSVYWYQQSLDQGLQFLIQYYNGEERAKGNILERFSAQQFPDLHSELNLSSLELGDSALYFCASSAQVGRGRGGYTFGSGTRLTVV.